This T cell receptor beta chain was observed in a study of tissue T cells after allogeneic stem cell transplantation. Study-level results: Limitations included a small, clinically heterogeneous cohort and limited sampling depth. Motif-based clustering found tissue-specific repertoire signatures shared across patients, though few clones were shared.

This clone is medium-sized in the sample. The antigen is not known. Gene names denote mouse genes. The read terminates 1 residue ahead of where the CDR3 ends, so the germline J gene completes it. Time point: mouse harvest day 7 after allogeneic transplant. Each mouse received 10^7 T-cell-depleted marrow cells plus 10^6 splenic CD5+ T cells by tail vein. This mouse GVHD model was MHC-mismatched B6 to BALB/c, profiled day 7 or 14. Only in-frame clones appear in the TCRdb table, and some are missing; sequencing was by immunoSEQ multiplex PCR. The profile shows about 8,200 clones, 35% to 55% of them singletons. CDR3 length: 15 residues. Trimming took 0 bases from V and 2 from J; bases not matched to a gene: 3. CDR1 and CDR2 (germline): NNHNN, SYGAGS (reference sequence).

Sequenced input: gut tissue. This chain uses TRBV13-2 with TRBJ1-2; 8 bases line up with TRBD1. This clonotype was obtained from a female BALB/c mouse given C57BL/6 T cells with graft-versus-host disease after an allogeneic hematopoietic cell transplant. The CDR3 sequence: CASGDAYRGNSDYTF. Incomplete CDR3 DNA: TGTGCCAGCGGTGATGCCTACAGGGGGAACTCCGACTACACC.